This T cell receptor (beta chain) was retrieved from a study of blood T cell repertoires in COVID-19. Study information: Sources were T cells, B-cell-depleted T cells, or PBMCs; the material itself was cDNA or gDNA.

Followed longitudinally, the Seattle patients had been enrolled during active infection. In the original analysis: The authors estimated nucleated cell counts from reference gene primer amplification. This table comes from immunoSEQ multiplex PCR, and its TCRdb copy is limited to in-frame clones, with some not included. V, J and clone size reflect that table, while D and trimming were determined from the DNA. The repertoire holds about 200,000 clones, about 88% seen once, with roughly a sixth in the top ten. The source material was peripheral blood. The sequence derives from a man aged 45-60 years with COVID-19, enrolled during active disease.

The CDR3 sequence: CSVVRGAGTDTQYF. Written as DNA, the CDR3 is TGCAGCGTTGTTCGGGGGGCGGGCACAGATACGCAGTATTTT. The rearrangement links TRBV29-1 to TRBJ2-3; D is possibly TRBD2 (7 bases). The CDR3 covers 14 residues. Germline CDR1 SQVTM, CDR2 ANQGSEA. Deletions cut 4 bases from V and 1 base from J, with 12 bases between.